A single sample is the source of the 26 T cell receptor beta chains below, sequenced in a study of T-cell memory formation after mild COVID-19. TCRdb used MiXCR to reprocess the 5' RACE reads, holding one entry per CDR3 protein. The sample lists just under 550,000 distinct CDR3 sequences; roughly 22% were seen once. The sample comprised PBMCs or a T cell subset sorted from them (not recorded which). The receptor source for this set is an adult woman who had mild COVID-19 (a few samples of this study predate the infection). Cell type and time point are not known.

CDR3 sequence: CASSNERGQFF. The CDR3 DNA reads TGTGCCAGTAGTAATGAGCGGGGGCAGTTCTTC. J is TRBJ2-1 and V is TRBV19; TRBD2 agrees at 7 bases. Trimming at V came to 4 bases and at J to 12 bases, leaving 3 bases not matched to a gene. Germline V gene data show CDR1 as LNHDA and CDR2 as SQIVND (reference sequence). This CDR3 spans 11 amino acids.

This chain joins TRBV29-1 and TRBJ2-1; 13 bases line up with TRBD2. The CDR3 consists of 14 residues. From germline, CDR1 is SQVTM and CDR2 ANQGSEA. Trimming took 1 base from V and 8 from J; bases not matched to a gene: 2. The CDR3 protein is CSVEGTSGSDEQFF. The CDR3 DNA sequence: TGCAGCGTTGAAGGGACTAGCGGGAGCGATGAGCAGTTCTTC.

A few counts support this clonotype. The V and J genes are TRBV5-5 and TRBJ2-7; possibly TRBD1 for D (5 bases). CDR1 is SGHKS and CDR2 is YYEKEE in the germline V gene (reference sequence). Between the trimmed V and J ends, which lost 4 bases and 0 bases, there was a span of 14 bases. The CDR3 runs 15 residues. The DNA of the CDR3 is TGTGCCAGCAGCGGTCCCTGGGGCGACTCCTACGAGCAGTACTTC. Encoded protein: CASSGPWGDSYEQYF.

As to this clonotype: A much larger clonotype is one base distant, so this may be a read error. The CDR3, as DNA: TGCGCCAGCAGCTGCCGAACGGACTGGCTGATCTTC. It yields the protein CASSCRTDWLIF. This chain links TRBV4-3 with TRBJ2-1, with TRBD2 as a possible D gene (5 bases). The CDR3 sequence is 12 residues long. The germline V gene encodes CDR1 LGHNA and CDR2 YSLEER.

This clonotype was seen more than once but under ten times. V usage is TRBV5-1 and J usage is TRBJ2-3; D unclear. With 2 bases removed from V and 2 bases from J, the gap between germline ends came to 12 bases. This CDR3 spans 15 amino acids. Germline assignment: CDR1 SGHRS and CDR2 YFSETQ. The CDR3 region is CASSLTLRHTDTQYF. In nucleotides, the CDR3 is TGCGCCAGCAGCTTAACCCTCCGCCACACAGATACGCAGTATTTT.

This chain uses TRBV18 with TRBJ2-3; 14 nucleotides align to TRBD2. This CDR3 has 17 amino acids. Trimming cost V 4 bases and J 5 bases; bases outside gene matches: 8. Germline CDR1 KGHSH, CDR2 LQKENI. As DNA, the CDR3 is TGTGCCAGCTCACGACTAGCGGGAGGGCCCATCCAAGATACGCAGTATTTT. Amino acids: CASSRLAGGPIQDTQYF.

This clonotype was detected a few times. This sequence joins TRBV7-2 and TRBJ1-2, with 7 nucleotides matching TRBD1. The germline gives CDR1 SGHTA, CDR2 FQGNSA. The junction had 9 bases not matched to a gene; V was cut back by 3 bases and J by 5 bases. The CDR3 sequence is 15 residues long. The CDR3 loop reads CASSFHQTGQYGYTF. The CDR3 DNA is TGTGCCAGCAGCTTCCACCAGACAGGGCAGTATGGCTACACCTTC.

This clonotype was counted a few times. This chain joins TRBV9 and TRBJ2-3; D gene unclear. This CDR3 has 13 residues. The ends were cut back, 0 bases at V and 7 bases at J, with 9 bases in the middle. Germline CDR1 and CDR2: SGDLS and YYNGEE. The CDR3 protein is CASSVAVEYTQYF. CDR3 in DNA: TGTGCCAGCAGCGTAGCGGTTGAATATACGCAGTATTTT.

This clonotype was recorded a few times. The chain links TRBV6-2 or TRBV6-3 to TRBJ2-7; 14 nucleotides agree with TRBD2. The ends lost 5 bases at V and 7 bases at J; junction bases unmatched: 7. This CDR3 comprises 15 residues. Germline CDR1 MNHEY, CDR2 SVGEGT. CDR3 amino acids: CASSPQGLAGEEQYF. Here the CDR3 DNA reads TGTGCCAGCAGTCCGCAGGGACTAGCGGGAGAAGAGCAGTACTTC.

The chain employs TRBV24-1 and TRBJ2-1; 7 bases are a match to TRBD2. The CDR3 runs to 14 residues. The germline V gene encodes CDR1 KGHDR and CDR2 SFDVKD. The V segment lost 8 bases and the J segment 4 bases; nucleotides outside the gene matches: 7. CDR3 DNA sequence: TGTGCCACCAACGGCGGGAGTAGGTACAATGAGCAGTTCTTC. The encoded protein is CATNGGSRYNEQFF.

The chain carries TRBV10-3 and TRBJ2-3; 10 bases line up with TRBD2. V lost 6 bases, J lost 0 bases, and 9 bases stayed unmatched. This CDR3 has 17 residues. Germline assignment: CDR1 ENHRY and CDR2 SYGVKD. CDR3 region: CAIRASTSGPSTDTQYF. CDR3 sequence (DNA): TGTGCCATCAGGGCGTCGACTAGCGGGCCGAGCACAGATACGCAGTATTTT.

V gene TRBV5-5 combines with J gene TRBJ2-2; TRBD2 might be the D (5 bases). With 2 bases removed from V and 6 bases from J, the gap between germline ends came to 11 bases. Germline V gene sequence: CDR1 SGHKS, CDR2 YYEKEE (reference sequence). The CDR3 loop spans 14 amino acids. The CDR3 spells CASSLRSGAGELFF. The CDR3 nucleotides are TGTGCCAGCAGCTTAAGGTCCGGGGCCGGGGAGCTGTTTTTT. The full variable domain, rest sourced from reference TRBV5-5 and TRBJ2-2, is DAGVTQSPTHLIKTRGQQVTLRCSPISGHKSVSWYQQVLGQGPQFIFQYYEKEERGRGNFPDRFSARQFPNYSSELNVNALLLGDSALYLCASSLRSGAGELFFGEGSRLTVL.

V usage is TRBV9 and J usage is TRBJ2-5, with a possible D match to TRBD2 (5 bases). Germline CDR1 reads SGDLS; CDR2 reads YYNGEE. The CDR3 is 16 residues long. V shed 3 bases and J shed 2 bases, with 17 bases lying between them. The CDR3 nucleotides read TGTGCCAGCAGCGAGAGCACCGTGAGGGCGCAAGAGACCCAGTACTTC. It specifies CASSESTVRAQETQYF.

V is TRBV19 and J is TRBJ1-1; 7 bases line up with TRBD1. There are 12 residues in the CDR3. Germline lookup yields CDR1 LNHDA and CDR2 SQIVND (reference sequence). With V trimmed by 9 bases and J by 6 bases, 7 bases remained unmatched. The CDR3 DNA follows: TGTGCCAGCCGGACAGGCGCGGCTGAAGCTTTCTTT. Protein product: CASRTGAAEAFF. Together with reference TRBV19 and TRBJ1-1, the CDR3 gives the full variable domain: DGGITQSPKYLFRKEGQNVTLSCEQNLNHDAMYWYRQDPGQGLRLIYYSQIVNDFQKGDIAEGYSVSREKKESFPLTVTSAQKNPTAFYLCASRTGAAEAFFGQGTRLTVV.

This clonotype was counted a single time. The V gene is TRBV9, the J gene TRBJ2-5; 7 nucleotides match TRBD2. CDR1 is SGDLS and CDR2 is YYNGEE in the germline V gene. V lost 4 bases and J lost 0; bases outside the gene matches: 6. This CDR3 has 15 residues. The CDR3, as DNA: TGTGCCAGCAGCTGGGGAGGGACTAACCAAGAGACCCAGTACTTC. Translated: CASSWGGTNQETQYF.

A few counts support this clonotype. This sequence joins TRBV5-6 and TRBJ1-2, with D tentatively TRBD1 (5 bases). The germline V gene encodes CDR1 SGHDT and CDR2 YYEEEE. V dropped 4 bases and J dropped 0 bases, with 16 bases sitting between them. CDR3 length equals 16 residues. CDR3 nucleotides: TGTGCCAGCAGCCCGGGGATTCGGGGGTCTAACTATGGCTACACCTTC. Encoded protein: CASSPGIRGSNYGYTF.

This chain joins TRBV4-2 and TRBJ2-4, with D possibly called TRBD1 or TRBD2 (5 bases each). V gave up 0 bases and J gave up 0 bases, with 18 bases separating them. Germline CDR1 is LGHNA and CDR2 is YNFKEQ. CDR3 length equals 19 residues. The CDR3 here is CASSQDRDGKGLAKNIQYF. The CDR3 DNA is TGTGCCAGCAGCCAAGATCGAGACGGGAAGGGGTTAGCCAAAAACATTCAGTACTTC.

This rearrangement joins TRBV7-6 to TRBJ1-6, with 8 positions matching TRBD1. CDR1 and CDR2 from the germline V gene are SGHVS and FNYEAQ. The CDR3 sequence is 15 residues long. Trimming took 4 bases from V and 7 from J; bases not matched to a gene: 6. The CDR3 sequence: CASSYRTGHNSPLHF. The CDR3 DNA reads TGTGCCAGCAGCTACCGGACAGGGCACAATTCACCCCTCCACTTT.

This chain links TRBV29-1 with TRBJ2-7; 11 nucleotides line up with TRBD1. After removal of 7 bases from V and 3 bases from J, the junction contained 5 bases not matched to a gene. Germline CDR1 is SQVTM and CDR2 is ANQGSEA. There are 13 residues in the CDR3. CDR3 region: CSALGQGDYEQYF. The DNA of the CDR3 is TGCAGCGCCTTGGGACAGGGGGACTACGAGCAGTACTTC.

The gene calls are TRBV18 and TRBJ1-3; D might be TRBD1 (6 bases). Deletions cut 2 bases from V and 0 bases from J, with 11 bases between. The CDR3 sequence is 16 residues long. Germline V CDR1 and CDR2: KGHSH, LQKENI. This CDR3 is CASSPSQGRSGNTIYF. CDR3 DNA sequence: TGTGCCAGCTCACCATCACAGGGCCGCTCTGGAAACACCATATATTTT.

In this sample, this clonotype turned up many times. This rearrangement joins TRBV12-3 or TRBV12-4 to TRBJ2-4; 9 positions match TRBD2. The CDR3 is 15 amino acids. Trimming cost V 5 bases and J 7 bases; bases outside gene matches: 9. Here the CDR3 DNA reads TGTGCCAGCAGTACGATGACTAGCGGATTGAACATTCAGTACTTC. Encoded protein: CASSTMTSGLNIQYF.

The V gene is TRBV5-1, the J gene TRBJ1-2; D is uncertain. The CDR3 runs 14 residues. Germline CDR1 reads SGHRS; CDR2 reads YFSETQ. The V end was cut by 5 bases, the J end by 5 bases, with 16 bases between. DNA for the CDR3: TGCGCCAGCAGGGAAGGGTTATTTGGGTATGGCTACACCTTC. Translation gives CASREGLFGYGYTF. Using reference TRBV5-1 and TRBJ1-2 for the parts outside the CDR3, the full variable domain is KAGVTQTPRYLIKTRGQQVTLSCSPISGHRSVSWYQQTPGQGLQFLFEYFSETQRNKGNFPGRFSGRQFSNSRSEMNVSTLELGDSALYLCASREGLFGYGYTFGSGTRLTVV.

In this sample, this clonotype turned up a few times. The chain employs TRBV9 and TRBJ2-3, with TRBD2 identical over 11 bases. In germline, CDR1 is SGDLS, CDR2 YYNGEE. This CDR3 has 18 amino acids. Trimming removed 0 bases from V and 1 base from J; junction bases left unmatched: 7. The CDR3 spells CASSVGASGGLGTDTQYF. The CDR3, as DNA: TGTGCCAGCAGCGTAGGAGCTAGCGGGGGGCTGGGCACAGATACGCAGTATTTT.

The V call is TRBV4-1, the J call TRBJ2-3; D is ambiguous. The CDR3 extends over 15 amino acids. Trimming removed 1 base at V and 4 bases at J, with 12 bases between. Germline V lookup: CDR1 MGHRA, CDR2 YSYEKL. The CDR3 bases are TGCGCCAGCAGCCAAGTAGGGTCGAGTGCAGATACGCAGTATTTT. It is translated as CASSQVGSSADTQYF.

Ten or more counts support this clonotype. The genes are TRBV15 and TRBJ2-5; 11 positions agree with TRBD2. Germline-derived CDR1 and CDR2 are LNHNV and YYDKDF (reference sequence). V shed 0 bases and J 5 bases; nucleotides not matched to a gene: 11. This CDR3 contains 18 residues. This CDR3 is CATSRDTSGRLVGETQYF. The CDR3 bases are TGTGCCACCAGCAGAGATACTAGCGGGAGATTGGTTGGCGAGACCCAGTACTTC.

The V gene is TRBV9, the J gene TRBJ2-7; D is possibly TRBD1 or TRBD2 (5 bases each). V was trimmed by 4 bases and J by 2 bases, leaving 13 bases between them. The V gene's germline CDR1 is SGDLS and CDR2 YYNGEE. The CDR3 extends over 14 amino acids. DNA for the CDR3: TGTGCCAGCAGCATGGGGCAGGAGGCCTACGAGCAGTACTTC. It translates to CASSMGQEAYEQYF.